This TCR beta chain was identified during a study of T cell responses to AZD1222 COVID-19 vaccine. The CDR3 is 16 residues long. Assay used: immunoSEQ multiplex PCR; TCRdb lists only in-frame clones, some missing. The repertoire holds over 85,000 clones, with approximately 92% as singletons. V is TRBV21-1 and J is TRBJ1-1. TRBV21-1 has pseudogene status. The source was peripheral blood, collected on day 0 of AZD1222 vaccination. This TCR came from an adult in good health. This CDR3 reads CASSKPRFLTNTEAFF. CDR3 DNA: TGTGCCAGCAGCAAACCCCGCTTTCTGACGAACACTGAAGCTTTCTTT.